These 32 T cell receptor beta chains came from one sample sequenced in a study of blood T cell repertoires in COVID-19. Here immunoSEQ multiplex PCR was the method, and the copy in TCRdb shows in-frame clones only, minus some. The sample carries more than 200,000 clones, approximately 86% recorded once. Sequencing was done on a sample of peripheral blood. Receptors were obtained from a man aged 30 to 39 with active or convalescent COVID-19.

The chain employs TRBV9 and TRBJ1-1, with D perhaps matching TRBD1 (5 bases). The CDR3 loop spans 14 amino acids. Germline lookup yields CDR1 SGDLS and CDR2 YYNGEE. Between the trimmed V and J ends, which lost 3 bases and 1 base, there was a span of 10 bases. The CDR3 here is CASSAGQQNTEAFF. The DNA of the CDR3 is TGTGCCAGCAGCGCAGGACAACAGAACACTGAAGCTTTCTTT.

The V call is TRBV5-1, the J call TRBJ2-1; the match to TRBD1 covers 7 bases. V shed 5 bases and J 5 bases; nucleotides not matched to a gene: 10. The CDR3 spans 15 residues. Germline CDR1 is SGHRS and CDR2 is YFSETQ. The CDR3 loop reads CASSQWTGEDNEQFF. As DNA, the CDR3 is TGCGCCAGCAGTCAATGGACAGGAGAAGACAATGAGCAGTTCTTC.

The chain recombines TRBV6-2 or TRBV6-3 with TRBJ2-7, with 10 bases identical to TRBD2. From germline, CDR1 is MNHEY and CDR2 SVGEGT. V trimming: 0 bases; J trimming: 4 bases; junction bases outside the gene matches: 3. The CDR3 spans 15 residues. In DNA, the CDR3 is TGTGCCAGCAGTTACTCGCCTAGCGGGGGATACGAGCAGTACTTC. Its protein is CASSYSPSGGYEQYF.

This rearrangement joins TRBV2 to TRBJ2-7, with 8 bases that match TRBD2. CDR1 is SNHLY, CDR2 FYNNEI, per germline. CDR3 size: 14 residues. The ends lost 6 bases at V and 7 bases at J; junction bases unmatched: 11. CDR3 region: CASRLTSAPGEQYF. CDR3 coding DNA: TGTGCCAGCAGATTGACTAGCGCCCCGGGGGAGCAGTACTTC.

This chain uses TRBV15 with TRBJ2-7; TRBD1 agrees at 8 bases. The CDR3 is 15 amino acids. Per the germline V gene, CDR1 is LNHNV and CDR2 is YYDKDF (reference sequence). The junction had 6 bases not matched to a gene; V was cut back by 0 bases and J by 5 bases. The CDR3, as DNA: TGTGCCACCAGCAGAGAAAGACAGGGGAGCCACGAGCAGTACTTC. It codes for CATSRERQGSHEQYF.

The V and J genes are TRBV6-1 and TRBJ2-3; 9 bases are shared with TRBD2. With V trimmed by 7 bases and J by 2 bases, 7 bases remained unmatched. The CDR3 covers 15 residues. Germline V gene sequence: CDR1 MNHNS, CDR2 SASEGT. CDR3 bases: TGTGCCAGCACCCGAGCGGGGGGCCCCACAGATACGCAGTATTTT. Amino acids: CASTRAGGPTDTQYF.

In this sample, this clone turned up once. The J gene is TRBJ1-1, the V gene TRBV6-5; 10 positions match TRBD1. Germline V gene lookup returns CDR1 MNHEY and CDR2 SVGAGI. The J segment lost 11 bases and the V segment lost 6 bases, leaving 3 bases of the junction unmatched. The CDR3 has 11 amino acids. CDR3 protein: CASSQGQGAFF. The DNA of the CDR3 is TGTGCCAGCAGCCAGGGACAGGGGGCTTTCTTT.

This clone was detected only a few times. The CDR3 bases are TGTGCCAGCAGTTACTCCCGGACTTTGAACACCGGGGAGCTGTTTTTT. This gives the protein CASSYSRTLNTGELFF. The chain recombines TRBV6-5 with TRBJ2-2; D may be TRBD2 (5 bases). The CDR3 has 16 amino acids. Per the germline V gene, CDR1 is MNHEY and CDR2 is SVGAGI. Trimming left V 0 bases short and J 1 base short, with 9 bases between.

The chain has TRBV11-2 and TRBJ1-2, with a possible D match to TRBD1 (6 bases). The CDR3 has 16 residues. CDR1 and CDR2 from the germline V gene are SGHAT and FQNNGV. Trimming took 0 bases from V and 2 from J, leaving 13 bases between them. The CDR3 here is CASSLDPRTANYGYTF. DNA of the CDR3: TGTGCCAGCAGCTTAGATCCCCGGACAGCGAACTATGGCTACACCTTC.

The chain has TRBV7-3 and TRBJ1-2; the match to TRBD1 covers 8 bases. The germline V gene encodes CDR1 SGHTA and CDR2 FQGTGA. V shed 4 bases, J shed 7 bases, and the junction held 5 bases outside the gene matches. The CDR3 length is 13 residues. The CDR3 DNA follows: TGTGCCAGCAGCTCTCCGACAGGGGCTGGCTACACCTTC. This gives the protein CASSSPTGAGYTF.

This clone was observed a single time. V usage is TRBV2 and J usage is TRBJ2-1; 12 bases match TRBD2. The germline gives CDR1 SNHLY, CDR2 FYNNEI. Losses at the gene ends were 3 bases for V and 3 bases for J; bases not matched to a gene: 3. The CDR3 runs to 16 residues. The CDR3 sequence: CASSESSGGDYNEQFF. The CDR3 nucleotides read TGTGCCAGCAGTGAGTCTAGCGGGGGGGACTACAATGAGCAGTTCTTC.

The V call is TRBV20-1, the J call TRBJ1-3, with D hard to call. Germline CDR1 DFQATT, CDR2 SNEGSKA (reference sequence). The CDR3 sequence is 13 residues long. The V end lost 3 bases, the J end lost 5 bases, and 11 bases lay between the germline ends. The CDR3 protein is CSASRGLRNTIYF. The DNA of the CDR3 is TGCAGTGCTAGTCGGGGTTTGCGAAACACCATATATTTT.

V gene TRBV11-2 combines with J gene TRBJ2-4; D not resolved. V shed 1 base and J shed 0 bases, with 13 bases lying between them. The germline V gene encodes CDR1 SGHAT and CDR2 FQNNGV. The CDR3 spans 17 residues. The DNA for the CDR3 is TGTGCCAGCAGCTTAGTGCGCGGTTCCATAGCCAAAAACATTCAGTACTTC. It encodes CASSLVRGSIAKNIQYF. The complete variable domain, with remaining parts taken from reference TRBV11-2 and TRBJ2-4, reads EAGVAQSPRYKIIEKRQSVAFWCNPISGHATLYWYQQILGQGPKLLIQFQNNGVVDDSQLPKDRFSAERLKGVDSTLKIQPAKLEDSAVYLCASSLVRGSIAKNIQYFGAGTRLSVL.

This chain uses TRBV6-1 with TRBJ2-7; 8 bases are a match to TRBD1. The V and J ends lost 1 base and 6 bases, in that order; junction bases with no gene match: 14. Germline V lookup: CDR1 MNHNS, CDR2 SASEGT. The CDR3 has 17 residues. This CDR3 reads CASSEVYFWVGQGEQYF. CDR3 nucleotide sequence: TGTGCCAGCAGTGAAGTTTATTTTTGGGTTGGACAGGGCGAGCAGTACTTC.

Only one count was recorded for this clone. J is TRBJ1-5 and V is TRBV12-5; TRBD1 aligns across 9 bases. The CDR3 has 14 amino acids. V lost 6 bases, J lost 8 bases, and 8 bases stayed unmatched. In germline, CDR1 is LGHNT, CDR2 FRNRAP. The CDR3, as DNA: TGTGCTAGTGGCTTGTGGGGACAGGGTAAGCCCCAGCATTTT. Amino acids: CASGLWGQGKPQHF. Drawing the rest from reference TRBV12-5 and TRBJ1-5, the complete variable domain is DARVTQTPRHKVTEMGQEVTMRCQPILGHNTVFWYRQTMMQGLELLAYFRNRAPLDDSGMPKDRFSAEMPDATLATLKIQPSEPRDSAVYFCASGLWGQGKPQHFGDGTRLSIL.

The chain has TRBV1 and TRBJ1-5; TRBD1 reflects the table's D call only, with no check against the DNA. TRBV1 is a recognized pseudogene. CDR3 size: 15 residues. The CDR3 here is CTSSRTGDINQPQHF. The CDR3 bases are TGCACCAGCAGCCGGACAGGAGATATCAATCAGCCCCAGCATTTT.

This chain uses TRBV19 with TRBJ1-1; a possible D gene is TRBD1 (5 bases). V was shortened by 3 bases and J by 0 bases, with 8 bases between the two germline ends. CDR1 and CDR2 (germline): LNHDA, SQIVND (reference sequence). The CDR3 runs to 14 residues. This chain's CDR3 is CASSISTVNTEAFF. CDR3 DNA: TGTGCCAGTAGTATCTCGACAGTGAACACTGAAGCTTTCTTT.

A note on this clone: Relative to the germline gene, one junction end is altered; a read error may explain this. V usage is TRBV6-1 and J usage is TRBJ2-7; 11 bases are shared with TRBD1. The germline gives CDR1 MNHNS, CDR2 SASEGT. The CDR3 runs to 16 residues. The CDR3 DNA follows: TGTGCCAGCAGCGAAGGACAGGGGGCGGTAAACTACGAGCAGTACTTC. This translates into CASSEGQGAVNYEQYF.

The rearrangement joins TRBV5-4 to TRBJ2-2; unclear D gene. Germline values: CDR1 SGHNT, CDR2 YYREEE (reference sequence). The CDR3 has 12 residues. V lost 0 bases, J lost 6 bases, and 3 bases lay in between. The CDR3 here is CASSLVAGELFF. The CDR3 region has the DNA TGTGCCAGCAGCTTGGTCGCCGGGGAGCTGTTTTTT.

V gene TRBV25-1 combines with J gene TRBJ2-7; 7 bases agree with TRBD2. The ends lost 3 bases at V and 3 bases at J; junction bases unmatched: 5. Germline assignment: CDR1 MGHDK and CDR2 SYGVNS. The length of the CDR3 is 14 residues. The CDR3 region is CASSDLGTNYEQYF. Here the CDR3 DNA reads TGTGCCAGCAGTGACCTAGGGACTAACTACGAGCAGTACTTC.

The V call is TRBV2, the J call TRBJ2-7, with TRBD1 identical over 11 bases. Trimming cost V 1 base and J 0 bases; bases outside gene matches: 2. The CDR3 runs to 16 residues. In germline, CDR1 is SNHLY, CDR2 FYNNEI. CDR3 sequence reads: CASSEGTGGFSYEQYF. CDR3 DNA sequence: TGTGCCAGCAGTGAAGGGACAGGGGGCTTCTCCTACGAGCAGTACTTC.

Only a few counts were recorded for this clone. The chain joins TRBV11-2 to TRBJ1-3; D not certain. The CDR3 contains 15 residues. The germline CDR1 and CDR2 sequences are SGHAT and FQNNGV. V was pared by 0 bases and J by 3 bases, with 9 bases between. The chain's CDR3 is CASSLDAGNGNTIYF. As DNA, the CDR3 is TGTGCCAGCAGCTTAGATGCGGGCAATGGAAACACCATATATTTT.

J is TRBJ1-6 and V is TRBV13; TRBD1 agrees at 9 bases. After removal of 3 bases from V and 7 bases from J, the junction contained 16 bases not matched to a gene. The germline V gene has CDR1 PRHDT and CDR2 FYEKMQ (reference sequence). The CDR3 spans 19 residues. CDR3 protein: CASSLDRGLPIQGNSPLHF. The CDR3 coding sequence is TGTGCCAGCAGCTTGGACAGGGGACTTCCTATACAGGGGAATTCACCCCTCCACTTT.

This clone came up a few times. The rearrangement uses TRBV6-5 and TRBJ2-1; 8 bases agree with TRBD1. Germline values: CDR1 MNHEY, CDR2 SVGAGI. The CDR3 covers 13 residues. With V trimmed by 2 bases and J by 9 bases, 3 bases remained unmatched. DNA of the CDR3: TGTGCCAGCAGTTACCAGGGGGCCGCTGAGCAGTTCTTC. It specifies CASSYQGAAEQFF.

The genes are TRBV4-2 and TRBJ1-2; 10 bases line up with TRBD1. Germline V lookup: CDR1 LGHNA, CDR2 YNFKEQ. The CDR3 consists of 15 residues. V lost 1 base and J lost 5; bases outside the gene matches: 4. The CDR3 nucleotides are TGTGCCAGCAGCCAAGGAGGACAGGGGGGGTATGGCTACACCTTC. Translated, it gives CASSQGGQGGYGYTF.

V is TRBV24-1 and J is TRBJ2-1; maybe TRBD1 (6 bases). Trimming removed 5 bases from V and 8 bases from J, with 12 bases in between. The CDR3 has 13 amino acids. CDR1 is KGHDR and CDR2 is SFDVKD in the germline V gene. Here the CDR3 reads CATSGTGRDEQFF. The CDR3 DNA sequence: TGTGCCACCAGTGGCACAGGGCGTGATGAGCAGTTCTTC.

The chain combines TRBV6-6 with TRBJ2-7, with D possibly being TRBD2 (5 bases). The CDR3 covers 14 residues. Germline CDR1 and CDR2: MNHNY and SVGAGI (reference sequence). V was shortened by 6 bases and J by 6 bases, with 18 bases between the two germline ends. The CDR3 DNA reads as TGTGCCAGCAGCTCTTCGGACTTTTCTCGCGAGCAGTACTTC. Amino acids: CASSSSDFSREQYF.

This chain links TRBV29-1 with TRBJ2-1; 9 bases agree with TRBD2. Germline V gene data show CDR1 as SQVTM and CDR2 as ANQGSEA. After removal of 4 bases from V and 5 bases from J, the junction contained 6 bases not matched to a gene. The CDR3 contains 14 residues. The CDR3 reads CSVGISGGHNEQFF. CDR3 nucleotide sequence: TGCAGCGTTGGAATTAGCGGGGGACACAATGAGCAGTTCTTC.

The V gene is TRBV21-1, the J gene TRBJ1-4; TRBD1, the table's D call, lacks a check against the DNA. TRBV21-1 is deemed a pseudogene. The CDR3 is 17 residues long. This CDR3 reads CASSKMSGPGQNEKLFF. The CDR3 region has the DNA TGTGCCAGCAGCAAAATGTCAGGCCCGGGACAGAATGAAAAACTGTTTTTT.

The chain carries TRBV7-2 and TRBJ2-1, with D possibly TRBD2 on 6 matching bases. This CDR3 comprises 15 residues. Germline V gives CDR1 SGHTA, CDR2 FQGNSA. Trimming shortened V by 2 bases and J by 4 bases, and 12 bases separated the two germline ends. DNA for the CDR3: TGTGCCAGCAGCTTAACGGACTACGGGTACAATGAGCAGTTCTTC. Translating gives CASSLTDYGYNEQFF.

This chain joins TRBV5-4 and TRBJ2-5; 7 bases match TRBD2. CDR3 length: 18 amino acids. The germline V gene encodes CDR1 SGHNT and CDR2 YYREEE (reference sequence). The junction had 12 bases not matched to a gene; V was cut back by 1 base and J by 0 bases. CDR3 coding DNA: TGTGCCAGCAGCTTGAGCGGGGCACCAGGTCCGTACCAAGAGACCCAGTACTTC. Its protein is CASSLSGAPGPYQETQYF.

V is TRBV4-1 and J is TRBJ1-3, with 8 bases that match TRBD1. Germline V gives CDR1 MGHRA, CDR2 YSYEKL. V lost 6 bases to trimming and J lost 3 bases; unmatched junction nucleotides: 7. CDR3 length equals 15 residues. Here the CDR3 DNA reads TGCGCCAGCAGTCCGACAGGGGCTGGTGGAAACACCATATATTTT. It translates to CASSPTGAGGNTIYF.